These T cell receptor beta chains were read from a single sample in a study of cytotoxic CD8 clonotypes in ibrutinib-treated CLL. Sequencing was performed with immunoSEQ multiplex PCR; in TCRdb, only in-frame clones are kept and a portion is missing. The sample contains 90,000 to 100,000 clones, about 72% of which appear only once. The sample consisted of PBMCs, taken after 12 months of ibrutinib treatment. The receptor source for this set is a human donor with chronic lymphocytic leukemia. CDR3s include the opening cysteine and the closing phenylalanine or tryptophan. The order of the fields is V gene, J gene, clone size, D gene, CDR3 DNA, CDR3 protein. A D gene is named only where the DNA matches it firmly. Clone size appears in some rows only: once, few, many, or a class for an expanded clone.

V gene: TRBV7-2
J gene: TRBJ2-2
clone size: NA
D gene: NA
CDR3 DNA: TGTGCCAGCAACGGGTACGGGGAGCTGTTTTTT
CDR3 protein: CASNGYGELFF

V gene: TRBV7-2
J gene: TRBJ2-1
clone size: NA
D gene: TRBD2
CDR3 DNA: TGTGCCAGCAGGTCACGACTAGCGGGGGGCTACAATGAGCAGTTCTTC
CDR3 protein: CASRSRLAGGYNEQFF

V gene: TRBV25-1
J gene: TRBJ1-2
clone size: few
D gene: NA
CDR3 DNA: TGTGCCAGCAGTGGGGGCCAGGGCTACACCTTC
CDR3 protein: CASSGGQGYTF

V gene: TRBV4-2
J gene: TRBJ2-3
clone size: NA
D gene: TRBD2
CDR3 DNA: TGTGCCAGCAGCCAAGGGGTAGCGGGGAGGACAGATACGCAGTATTTT
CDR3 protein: CASSQGVAGRTDTQYF

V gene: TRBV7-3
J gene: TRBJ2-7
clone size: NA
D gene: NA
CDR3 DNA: TGTGCCAGCAGCCCAGGGGACAACAACTACGAGCAGTACTTC
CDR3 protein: CASSPGDNNYEQYF

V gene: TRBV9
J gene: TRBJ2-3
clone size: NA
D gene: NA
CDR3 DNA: TGTGCCAGCAGCGGGGAGTGGCGGGCAGATACGCAGTATTTT
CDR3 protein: CASSGEWRADTQYF

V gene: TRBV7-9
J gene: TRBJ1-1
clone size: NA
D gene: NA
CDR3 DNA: TGTGCCAGCAGCGCCCGGCGGGGATCGAACACTGAAGCTTTCTTT
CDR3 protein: CASSARRGSNTEAFF

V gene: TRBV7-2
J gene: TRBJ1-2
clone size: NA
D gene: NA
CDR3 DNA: TGTGCCAGCAGTTCGCTTCCGGAACGGGCGAAGGGTAACTATGGCTACACCTTC
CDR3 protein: CASSSLPERAKGNYGYTF

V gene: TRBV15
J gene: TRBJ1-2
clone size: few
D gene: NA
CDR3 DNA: TGTGCCACCAGCAGAGGTCAGGGTGGGATCGGCTACACCTTC
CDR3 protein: CATSRGQGGIGYTF

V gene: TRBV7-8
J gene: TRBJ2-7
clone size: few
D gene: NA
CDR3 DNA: TGTGCCAGCAGCTTTCAGACCTACGAGCAGTACTTC
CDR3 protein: CASSFQTYEQYF

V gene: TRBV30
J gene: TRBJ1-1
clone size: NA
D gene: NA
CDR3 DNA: TGTGCCTGGAGTGTAATTCACTTGAACACTGAAGCTTTCTTT
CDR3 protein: CAWSVIHLNTEAFF

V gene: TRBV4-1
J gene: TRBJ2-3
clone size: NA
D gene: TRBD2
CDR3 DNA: TGCGCCAGCAGCCCGATAACTAGCGGCACAGATACGCAGTATTTT
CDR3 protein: CASSPITSGTDTQYF

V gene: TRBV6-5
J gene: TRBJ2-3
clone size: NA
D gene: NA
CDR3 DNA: TGTGCCAGCAGTTTATCGGGGGGCACAGATACGCAGTATTTT
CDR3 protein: CASSLSGGTDTQYF